Below, 20 T cell receptor beta chains from the same sample are listed, as sequenced in a study of cytomegalovirus exposure and HLA in healthy donors (dated by TCRdb to the late 2010s). Receptor libraries were prepared by the immunoSEQ multiplex PCR assay. Here the immuneACCESS table is served through TCRdb, limited to in-frame sequences with V and J called. Missing clones are a known gap in these copies; in checked studies unresolved V genes cover under half, and the rest lacks a known reason. Present in this sample are about 160,000 clones, 89% of which were seen just once. Over 4% of the sample goes to the ten largest clones. Source material: PBMCs. The source is a man aged 18-30 years in good health and CMV-seropositive.

The chain combines TRBV5-1 with TRBJ1-1; 7 nucleotides align to TRBD1. The CDR3 has 16 amino acids. Germline-derived CDR1 and CDR2 are SGHRS and YFSETQ. Trimming removed 4 bases from V and 0 bases from J; junction bases left unmatched: 9. The CDR3 nucleotides are TGCGCCAGCAGCCGATTTCCGGGACAGATGAACACTGAAGCTTTCTTT. Protein sequence: CASSRFPGQMNTEAFF.

This clone appeared a single time. This sequence joins TRBV15 and TRBJ2-7, with D maybe TRBD2 (7 bases). The V end lost 6 bases, the J end lost 3 bases, and 18 bases lay between the germline ends. The CDR3 spans 15 residues. CDR1 is LNHNV, CDR2 YYDKDF, per germline (reference sequence). The CDR3 DNA reads TGTGCCACCAGGTCATGGGAGGGGGGTGTCTACGAGCAGTACTTC. This translates into CATRSWEGGVYEQYF.

This clone was detected a few times. The V and J genes are TRBV19 and TRBJ2-3; 13 bases are shared with TRBD2. Trimming at V came to 4 bases and at J to 7 bases, leaving 8 bases not matched to a gene. Germline V lookup: CDR1 LNHDA, CDR2 SQIVND (reference sequence). This CDR3 is 16 amino acids long. In DNA form, the CDR3 reads TGTGCCAGTAGTACCCGGACTAGCGGGAGTATCTATACGCAGTATTTT. As protein: CASSTRTSGSIYTQYF.

The chain uses TRBV18 and TRBJ2-1, with 11 bases aligning to TRBD2. Trimming removed 3 bases from V and 6 bases from J; junction bases left unmatched: 4. Germline CDR1 is KGHSH and CDR2 is LQKENI. The CDR3 sequence is 15 residues long. The CDR3 region has the DNA TGTGCCAGCTCACCCACTAGCGGGAGCTTCAATGAGCAGTTCTTC. Residues: CASSPTSGSFNEQFF.

For the CDR3, the DNA is TGTGCCAGCAGCCCGGACAGGACTAGCGGGTTCTATTACTTC. Protein sequence: CASSPDRTSGFYYF. The gene calls are TRBV6-1 and TRBJ2-7; 11 nucleotides line up with TRBD2. CDR1 and CDR2 from the germline V gene are MNHNS and SASEGT. With V trimmed by 6 bases and J by 13 bases, 14 bases remained unmatched. The CDR3 sequence is 14 residues long.

The gene calls are TRBV5-1 and TRBJ2-5, with D perhaps TRBD2 (6 bases). This CDR3 contains 16 residues. The germline V gene has CDR1 SGHRS and CDR2 YFSETQ. Trimming took 0 bases from V and 1 from J, leaving 13 bases between them. The CDR3 loop is CASSLGDLGFQETQYF. The CDR3 bases are TGCGCCAGCAGCTTGGGGGACTTAGGATTCCAAGAGACCCAGTACTTC.

J is TRBJ1-1 and V is TRBV27; 7 bases are a match to TRBD1. CDR3 size: 14 residues. Germline V gene lookup returns CDR1 MNHEY and CDR2 SMNVEV (reference sequence). The V segment lost 6 bases and the J segment 8 bases; nucleotides outside the gene matches: 12. CDR3 in amino acids: CASSPSRQGPEAFF. DNA for the CDR3: TGTGCCAGCAGCCCAAGCCGACAGGGCCCGGAAGCTTTCTTT.

The count of this clone is one. V usage is TRBV5-1 and J usage is TRBJ1-1, with 7 bases matching TRBD1. Unmatched junction bases numbered 8, after V lost 0 bases and J lost 6 bases. From germline, CDR1 is SGHRS and CDR2 YFSETQ. CDR3 size: 15 residues. Here the CDR3 DNA reads TGCGCCAGCAGCTTGGGGACAGGCCCCTGGTCTGAAGCTTTCTTT. Amino acids: CASSLGTGPWSEAFF.

CDR3 coding DNA: TGTGCCAGCAGCTTAGCGGAGGGGTCGGGAGCCAAAAACATTCAGTACTTC. Protein sequence: CASSLAEGSGAKNIQYF. The chain employs TRBV7-9 and TRBJ2-4; TRBD2 might be the D (6 bases). The CDR3 is 17 amino acids. The germline V gene encodes CDR1 SEHNR and CDR2 FQNEAQ (reference sequence). Trimming took off 0 bases at V and 0 bases at J, with 12 bases between the two ends.

V usage is TRBV10-3 and J usage is TRBJ2-1; TRBD2 agrees at 10 bases. The CDR3 length is 16 residues. Germline CDR1 reads ENHRY; CDR2 reads SYGVKD. Losses at the gene ends were 0 bases for V and 4 bases for J; bases not matched to a gene: 3. CDR3 amino acids: CAISESSSGSYNEQFF. The CDR3, as DNA: TGTGCCATCAGTGAGTCTTCTAGCGGGAGTTACAATGAGCAGTTCTTC.

The rearrangement links TRBV2 to TRBJ2-2; D might be TRBD1 (6 bases). Trimming left V 6 bases short and J 2 bases short, with 19 bases between. Germline V gives CDR1 SNHLY, CDR2 FYNNEI. CDR3 length: 17 residues. CDR3 nucleotide sequence: TGTGCCAGCAGACCCGGGACACCGTACACAAACACCGGGGAGCTGTTTTTT. This sequence encodes CASRPGTPYTNTGELFF.

CDR3 sequence reads: CATSRLGGGLSTGELFF. The CDR3 nucleotides are TGTGCCACCAGCAGACTTGGCGGAGGGTTGAGCACCGGGGAGCTGTTTTTT. The V call is TRBV15, the J call TRBJ2-2; maybe TRBD2 (6 bases). V lost 2 bases and J 4 bases, leaving 17 bases between the germline ends. This CDR3 comprises 17 residues. CDR1 LNHNV and CDR2 YYDKDF come from the germline V gene (reference sequence).

The chain couples TRBV5-1 to TRBJ2-3, with 15 bases that match TRBD2. Per germline, CDR1 SGHRS and CDR2 YFSETQ. After removal of 4 bases from V and 0 bases from J, the junction contained 12 bases not matched to a gene. The CDR3 length is 20 residues. In DNA form, the CDR3 reads TGCGCCAGCAGCCTTGGACTAGCGGGAGGGAAGGGCTCTAGCACAGATACGCAGTATTTT. The encoded protein is CASSLGLAGGKGSSTDTQYF.

The chain uses TRBV4-2 and TRBJ2-1; 13 bases fit TRBD2. The CDR3 is 14 amino acids. Germline lookup yields CDR1 LGHNA and CDR2 YNFKEQ. V gave up 3 bases and J gave up 9 bases; unmatched junction bases: 2. The chain's CDR3 is CASSHTSGRAEQFF. The CDR3 coding sequence is TGTGCCAGCAGCCATACTAGCGGGAGGGCTGAGCAGTTCTTC.

J is TRBJ2-1 and V is TRBV11-1; TRBD2 aligns across 7 bases. Per the germline V gene, CDR1 is SGHAT and CDR2 is FQDESV (reference sequence). Trimming removed 0 bases from V and 0 bases from J; junction bases left unmatched: 11. The CDR3 spans 19 residues. The CDR3 region has the DNA TGTGCCAGCAGCTTAGCCCCCCCTAAATGGGGGGGCTCCTACAATGAGCAGTTCTTC. Protein: CASSLAPPKWGGSYNEQFF. The variable domain in full, with the rest retrieved from reference TRBV11-1 and TRBJ2-1, is EAEVAQSPRYKITEKSQAVAFWCDPISGHATLYWYRQILGQGPELLVQFQDESVVDDSQLPKDRFSAERLKGVDSTLKIQPAELGDSAMYLCASSLAPPKWGGSYNEQFFGPGTRLTVL.

This clone was seen just once. The chain has TRBV19 and TRBJ1-2, with 10 bases fitting TRBD1. CDR1 and CDR2 from the germline V gene are LNHDA and SQIVND (reference sequence). The CDR3 loop spans 15 amino acids. After removal of 4 bases from V and 3 bases from J, the junction contained 5 bases not matched to a gene. CDR3 in DNA: TGTGCCAGTAGTACCGGGACAGGGGAGTACTATGGCTACACCTTC. It specifies CASSTGTGEYYGYTF.

CDR3 nucleotides: TGTGCCAGCAGCCCGCCTACTAGCGGGAGCACCTACGAGCAGTACTTC. Translation: CASSPPTSGSTYEQYF. The V call is TRBV11-3, the J call TRBJ2-7; 11 nucleotides match TRBD2. After removal of 5 bases from V and 2 bases from J, the junction contained 8 bases not matched to a gene. Germline CDR1 and CDR2: SGHNT and YENEEA. The CDR3 loop spans 16 amino acids.

The chain links TRBV6-5 to TRBJ2-7; the match to TRBD1 covers 7 bases. The V and J ends lost 4 bases and 7 bases, in that order; junction bases with no gene match: 16. The germline CDR1 and CDR2 sequences are MNHEY and SVGAGI. This CDR3 spans 16 amino acids. DNA of the CDR3: TGTGCCAGCAGTTTACGGACAGGCCAATTAACGGGTGAGCAGTACTTC. This gives the protein CASSLRTGQLTGEQYF.

The rearrangement links TRBV7-2 to TRBJ2-5; D is uncertain. The CDR3 is made up of 13 amino acids. Between the trimmed V and J ends, which lost 5 bases and 2 bases, there was a span of 9 bases. The germline V gene has CDR1 SGHTA and CDR2 FQGNSA. Written as DNA, the CDR3 is TGTGCCAGCAGCCCTGGGCCTCAAGAGACCCAGTACTTC. Its translation: CASSPGPQETQYF.

The V call is TRBV28, the J call TRBJ2-3, with 7 bases matching TRBD2. The CDR3 is 15 amino acids. The V and J ends lost 6 bases and 2 bases, in that order; junction bases with no gene match: 8. CDR1 is MDHEN and CDR2 is SYDVKM in the germline V gene. CDR3 loop: CASSSPGRDTDTQYF. For the CDR3, the DNA is TGTGCCAGCAGCTCCCCAGGGAGGGACACAGATACGCAGTATTTT.